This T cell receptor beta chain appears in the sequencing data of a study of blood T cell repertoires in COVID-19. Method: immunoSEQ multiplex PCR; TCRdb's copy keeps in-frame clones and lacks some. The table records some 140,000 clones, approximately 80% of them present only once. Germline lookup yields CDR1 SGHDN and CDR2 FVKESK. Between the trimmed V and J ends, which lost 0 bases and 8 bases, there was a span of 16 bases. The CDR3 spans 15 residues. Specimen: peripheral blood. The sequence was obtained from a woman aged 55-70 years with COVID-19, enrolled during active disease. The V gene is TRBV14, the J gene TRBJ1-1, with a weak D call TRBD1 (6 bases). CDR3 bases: TGTGCCAGCAGCCAAGATCTCGCTGCCGGGACAGAAGCTTTCTTT. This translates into CASSQDLAAGTEAFF.